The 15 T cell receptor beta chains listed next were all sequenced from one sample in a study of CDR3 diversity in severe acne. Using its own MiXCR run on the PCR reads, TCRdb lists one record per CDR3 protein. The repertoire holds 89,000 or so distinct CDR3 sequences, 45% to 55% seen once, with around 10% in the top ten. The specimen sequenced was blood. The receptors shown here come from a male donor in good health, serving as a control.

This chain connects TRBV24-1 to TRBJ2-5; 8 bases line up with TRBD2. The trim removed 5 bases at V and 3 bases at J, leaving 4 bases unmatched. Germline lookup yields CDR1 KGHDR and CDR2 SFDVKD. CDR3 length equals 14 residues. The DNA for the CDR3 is TGTGCCACCAGTGCTAGTAGCGGGGAAGAGACCCAGTACTTC. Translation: CATSASSGEETQYF.

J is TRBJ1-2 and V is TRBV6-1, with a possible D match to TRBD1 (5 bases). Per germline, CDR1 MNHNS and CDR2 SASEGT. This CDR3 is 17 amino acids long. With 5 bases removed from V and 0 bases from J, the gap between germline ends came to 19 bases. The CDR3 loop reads CASSSPVRGTTNYGYTF. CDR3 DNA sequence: TGTGCCAGCAGTTCCCCGGTAAGGGGAACTACTAACTATGGCTACACCTTC.

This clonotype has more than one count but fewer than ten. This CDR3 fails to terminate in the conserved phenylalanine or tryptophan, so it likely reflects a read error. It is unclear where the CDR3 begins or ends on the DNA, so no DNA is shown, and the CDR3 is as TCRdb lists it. CDR3: CASSQGLEGPY. The V and J genes are TRBV4-1 and TRBJ1-4. The CDR3 length is 11 residues, termini included. From germline, CDR1 is MGHRA and CDR2 YSYEKL.

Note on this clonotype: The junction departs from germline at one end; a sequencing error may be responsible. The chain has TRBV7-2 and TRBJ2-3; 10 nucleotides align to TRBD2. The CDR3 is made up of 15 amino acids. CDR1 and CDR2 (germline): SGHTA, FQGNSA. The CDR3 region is CASSGPSGGTDTQYF. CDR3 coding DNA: TGTGCCAGCAGCGGACCTAGCGGGGGCACGGATACGCAGTATTTT.

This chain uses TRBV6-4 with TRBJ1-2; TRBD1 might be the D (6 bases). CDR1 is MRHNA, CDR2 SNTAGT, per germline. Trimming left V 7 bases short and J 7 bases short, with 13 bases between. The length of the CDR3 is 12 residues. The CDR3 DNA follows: TGTGCCAGCAAAGGGACATCAAGTGGCTACACCTTC. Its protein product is CASKGTSSGYTF.

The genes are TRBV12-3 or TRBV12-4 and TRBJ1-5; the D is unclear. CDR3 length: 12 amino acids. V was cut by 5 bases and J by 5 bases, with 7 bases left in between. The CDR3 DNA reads TGTGCCAGCAGTGTGACCTATCAGCCCCAGCATTTT. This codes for CASSVTYQPQHF.

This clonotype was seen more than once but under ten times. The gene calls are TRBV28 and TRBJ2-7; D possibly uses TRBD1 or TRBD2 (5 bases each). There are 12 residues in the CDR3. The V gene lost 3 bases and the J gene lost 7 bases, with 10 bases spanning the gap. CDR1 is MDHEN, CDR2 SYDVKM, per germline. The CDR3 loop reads CASSFRDVEQYF. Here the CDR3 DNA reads TGTGCCAGCAGTTTCCGGGACGTAGAGCAGTACTTC. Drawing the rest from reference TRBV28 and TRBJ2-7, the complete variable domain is DVKVTQSSRYLVKRTGEKVFLECVQDMDHENMFWYRQDPGLGLRLIYFSYDVKMKEKGDIPEGYSVSREKKERFSLILESASTNQTSMYLCASSFRDVEQYFGPGTRLTVT.

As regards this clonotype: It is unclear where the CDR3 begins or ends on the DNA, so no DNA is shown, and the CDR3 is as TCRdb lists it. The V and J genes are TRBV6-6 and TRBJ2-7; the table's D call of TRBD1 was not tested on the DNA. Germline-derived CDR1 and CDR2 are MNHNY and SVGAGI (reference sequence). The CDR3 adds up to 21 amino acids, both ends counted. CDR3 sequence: CASVDGPNEKLFFGRGLEQYF.

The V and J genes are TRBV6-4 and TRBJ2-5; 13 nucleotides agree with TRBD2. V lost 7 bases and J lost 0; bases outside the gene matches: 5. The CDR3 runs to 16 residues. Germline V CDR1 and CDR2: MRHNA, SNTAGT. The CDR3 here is CASTGTSGTYQETQYF. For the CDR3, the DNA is TGTGCCAGCACCGGGACTAGCGGGACGTACCAAGAGACCCAGTACTTC.

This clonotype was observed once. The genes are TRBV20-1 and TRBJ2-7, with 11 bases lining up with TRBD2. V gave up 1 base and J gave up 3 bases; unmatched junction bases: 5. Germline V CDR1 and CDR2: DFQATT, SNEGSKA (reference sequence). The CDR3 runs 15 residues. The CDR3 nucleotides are TGCAGTGCTAGAGCCCTAGCGGGAGGAGGCTACGAGCAGTACTTC. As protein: CSARALAGGGYEQYF.

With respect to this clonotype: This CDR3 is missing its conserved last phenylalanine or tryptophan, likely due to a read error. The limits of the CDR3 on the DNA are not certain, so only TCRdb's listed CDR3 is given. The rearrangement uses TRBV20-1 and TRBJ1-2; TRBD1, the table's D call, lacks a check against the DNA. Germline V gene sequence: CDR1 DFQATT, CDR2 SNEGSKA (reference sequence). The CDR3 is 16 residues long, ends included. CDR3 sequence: CSAREGRGLLAMATQS.

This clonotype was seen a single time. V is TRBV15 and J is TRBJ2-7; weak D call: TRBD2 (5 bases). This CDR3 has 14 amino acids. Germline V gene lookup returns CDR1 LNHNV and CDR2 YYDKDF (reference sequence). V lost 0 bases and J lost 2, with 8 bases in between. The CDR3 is CATSRDHGAYEQYF. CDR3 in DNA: TGTGCCACCAGCAGAGATCACGGGGCCTACGAGCAGTACTTC.

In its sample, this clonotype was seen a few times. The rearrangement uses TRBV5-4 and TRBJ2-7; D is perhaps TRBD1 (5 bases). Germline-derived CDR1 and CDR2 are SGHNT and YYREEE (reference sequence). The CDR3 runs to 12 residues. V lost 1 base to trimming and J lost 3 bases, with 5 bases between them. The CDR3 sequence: CASSLRGYEQYF. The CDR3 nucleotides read TGTGCCAGCAGCTTGAGGGGCTACGAGCAGTACTTC.

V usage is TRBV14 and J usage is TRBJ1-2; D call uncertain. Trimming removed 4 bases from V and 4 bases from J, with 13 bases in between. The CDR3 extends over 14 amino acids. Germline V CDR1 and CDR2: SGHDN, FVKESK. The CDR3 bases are TGTGCCAGCAGCCCGTTTATGACAAGCTATGGCTACACCTTC. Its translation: CASSPFMTSYGYTF. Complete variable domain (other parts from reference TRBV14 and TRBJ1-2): EAGVTQFPSHSVIEKGQTVTLRCDPISGHDNLYWYRRVMGKEIKFLLHFVKESKQDESGMPNNRFLAERTGGTYSTLKVQPAELEDSGVYFCASSPFMTSYGYTFGSGTRLTVV.

Here the CDR3 DNA reads TGCGCCAGCAGCCAGAGCGGGGGGGCCCTCTCCTACAATGAGCAGTTCTTC. This codes for CASSQSGGALSYNEQFF. The chain joins TRBV5-1 to TRBJ2-1; 10 positions match TRBD2. The germline V gene has CDR1 SGHRS and CDR2 YFSETQ. Germline trimming cut 4 bases from V and 0 bases from J; bases unmatched to any gene: 7. This CDR3 has 17 amino acids.